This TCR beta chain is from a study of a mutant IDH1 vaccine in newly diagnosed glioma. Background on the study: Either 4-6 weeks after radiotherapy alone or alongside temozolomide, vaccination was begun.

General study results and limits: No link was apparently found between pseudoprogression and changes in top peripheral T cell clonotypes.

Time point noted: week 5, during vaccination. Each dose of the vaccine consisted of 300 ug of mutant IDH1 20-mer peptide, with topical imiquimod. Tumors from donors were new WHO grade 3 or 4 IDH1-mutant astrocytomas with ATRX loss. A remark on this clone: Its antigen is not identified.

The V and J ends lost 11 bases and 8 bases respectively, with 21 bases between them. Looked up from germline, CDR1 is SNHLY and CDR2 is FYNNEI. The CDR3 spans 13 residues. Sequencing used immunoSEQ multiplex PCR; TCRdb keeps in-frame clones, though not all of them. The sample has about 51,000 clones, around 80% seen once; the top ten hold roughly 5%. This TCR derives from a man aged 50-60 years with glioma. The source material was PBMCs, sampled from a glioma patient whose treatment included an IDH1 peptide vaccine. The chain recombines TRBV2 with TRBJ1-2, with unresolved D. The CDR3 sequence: CAGTSVSSSGYTF. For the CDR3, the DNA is TGTGCCGGAACGTCCGTCTCCTCGTCGGGCTACACCTTC.